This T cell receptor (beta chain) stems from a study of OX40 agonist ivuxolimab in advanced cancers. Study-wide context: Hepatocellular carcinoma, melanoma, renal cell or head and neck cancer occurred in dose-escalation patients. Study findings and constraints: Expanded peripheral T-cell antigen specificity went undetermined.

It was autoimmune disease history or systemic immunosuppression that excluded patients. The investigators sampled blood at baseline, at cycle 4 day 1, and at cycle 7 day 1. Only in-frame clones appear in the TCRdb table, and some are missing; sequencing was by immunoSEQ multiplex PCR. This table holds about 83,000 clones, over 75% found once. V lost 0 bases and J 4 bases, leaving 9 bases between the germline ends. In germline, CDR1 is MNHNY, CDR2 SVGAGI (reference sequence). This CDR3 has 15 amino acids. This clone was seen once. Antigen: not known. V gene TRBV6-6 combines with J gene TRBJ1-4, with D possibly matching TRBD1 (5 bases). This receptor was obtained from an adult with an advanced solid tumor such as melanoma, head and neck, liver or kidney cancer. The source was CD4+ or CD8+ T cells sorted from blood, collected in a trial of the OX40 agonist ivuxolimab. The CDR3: CASSYSAGRNEKLFF. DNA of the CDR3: TGTGCCAGCAGTTACTCCGCAGGGCGTAATGAAAAACTGTTTTTT.